This T cell receptor (beta chain) originates from a study of blood T cell repertoires in COVID-19. Germline-derived CDR1 and CDR2 are SGHKS and YYEKEE (reference sequence). Trimming cost V 9 bases and J 5 bases, with 14 bases left between them. The CDR3 runs 12 residues. Libraries were prepared by immunoSEQ multiplex PCR; TCRdb keeps only in-frame clonotypes and omits some of them. The repertoire includes under 300,000 clones, 86% of them detected once, and around 12% sits in the top ten. This clonotype was sampled from a woman under 40 with COVID-19, enrolled during active disease. The chain is built from TRBV5-5 and TRBJ2-5; perhaps TRBD1 as D (6 bases). Input material: peripheral blood. DNA for the CDR3: TGTGCCATCCCGTCAGACAGGGAGACCCAGTACTTC. It yields the protein CAIPSDRETQYF.